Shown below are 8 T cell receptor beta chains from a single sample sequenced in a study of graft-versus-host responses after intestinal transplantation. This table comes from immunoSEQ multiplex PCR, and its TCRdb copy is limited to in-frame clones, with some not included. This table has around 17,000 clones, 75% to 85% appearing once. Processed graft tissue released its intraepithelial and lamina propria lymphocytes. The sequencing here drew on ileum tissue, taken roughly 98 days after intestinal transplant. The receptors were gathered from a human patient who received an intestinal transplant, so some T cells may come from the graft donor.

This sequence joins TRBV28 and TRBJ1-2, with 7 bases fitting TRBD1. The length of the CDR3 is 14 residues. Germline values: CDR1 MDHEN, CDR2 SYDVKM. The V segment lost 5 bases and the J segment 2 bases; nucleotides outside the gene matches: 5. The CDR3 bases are TGTGCCAGCAGTATACTACAGGGGAACTATGGCTACACCTTC. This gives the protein CASSILQGNYGYTF.

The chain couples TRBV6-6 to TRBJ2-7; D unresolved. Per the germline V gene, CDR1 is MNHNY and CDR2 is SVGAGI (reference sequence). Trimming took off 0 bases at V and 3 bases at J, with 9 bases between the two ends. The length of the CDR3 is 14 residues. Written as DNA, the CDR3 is TGTGCCAGCAGTTACTCCCCTGACGGCTACGAGCAGTACTTC. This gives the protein CASSYSPDGYEQYF.

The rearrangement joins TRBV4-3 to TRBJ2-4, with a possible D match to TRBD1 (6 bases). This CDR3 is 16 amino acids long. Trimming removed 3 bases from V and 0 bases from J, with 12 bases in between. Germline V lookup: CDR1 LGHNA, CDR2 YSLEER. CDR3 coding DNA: TGCGCCAGCAGCCAGGACAGTGAACTAGCCAAAAACATTCAGTACTTC. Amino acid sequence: CASSQDSELAKNIQYF.

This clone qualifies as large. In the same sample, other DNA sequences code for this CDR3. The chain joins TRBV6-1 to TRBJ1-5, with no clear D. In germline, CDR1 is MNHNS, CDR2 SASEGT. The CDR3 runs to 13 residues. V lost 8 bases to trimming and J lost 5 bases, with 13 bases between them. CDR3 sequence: CASAWGFDQPQHF. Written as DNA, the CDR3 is TGTGCCAGCGCGTGGGGTTTCGATCAGCCCCAGCATTTT.

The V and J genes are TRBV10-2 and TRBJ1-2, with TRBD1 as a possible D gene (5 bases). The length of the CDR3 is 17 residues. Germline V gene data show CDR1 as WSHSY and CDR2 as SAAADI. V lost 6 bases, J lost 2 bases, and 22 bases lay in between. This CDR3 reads CASSFLRGVPSNYGYTF. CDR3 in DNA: TGCGCCAGCAGCTTTTTACGGGGGGTGCCTTCAAACTATGGCTACACCTTC.

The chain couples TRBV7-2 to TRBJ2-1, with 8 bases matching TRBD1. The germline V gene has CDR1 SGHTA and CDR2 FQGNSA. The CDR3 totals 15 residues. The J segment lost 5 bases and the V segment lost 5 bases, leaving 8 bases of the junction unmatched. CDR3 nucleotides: TGTGCCAGCAGCCTCAGGGGGCGCTTCGACAATGAGCAGTTCTTC. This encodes CASSLRGRFDNEQFF.

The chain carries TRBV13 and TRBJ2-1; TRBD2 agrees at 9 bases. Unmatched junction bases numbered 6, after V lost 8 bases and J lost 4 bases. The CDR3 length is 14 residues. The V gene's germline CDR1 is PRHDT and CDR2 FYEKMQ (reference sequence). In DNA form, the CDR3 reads TGTGCCAGCTGCGGACTAGCGAAATACAATGAGCAGTTCTTC. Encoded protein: CASCGLAKYNEQFF.

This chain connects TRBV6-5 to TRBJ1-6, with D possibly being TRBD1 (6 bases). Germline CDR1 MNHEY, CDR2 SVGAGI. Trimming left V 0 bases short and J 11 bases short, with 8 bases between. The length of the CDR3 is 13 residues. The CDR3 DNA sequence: TGTGCCAGCAGTTACTCGCGACAGGCACCCCTCCACTTT. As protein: CASSYSRQAPLHF.